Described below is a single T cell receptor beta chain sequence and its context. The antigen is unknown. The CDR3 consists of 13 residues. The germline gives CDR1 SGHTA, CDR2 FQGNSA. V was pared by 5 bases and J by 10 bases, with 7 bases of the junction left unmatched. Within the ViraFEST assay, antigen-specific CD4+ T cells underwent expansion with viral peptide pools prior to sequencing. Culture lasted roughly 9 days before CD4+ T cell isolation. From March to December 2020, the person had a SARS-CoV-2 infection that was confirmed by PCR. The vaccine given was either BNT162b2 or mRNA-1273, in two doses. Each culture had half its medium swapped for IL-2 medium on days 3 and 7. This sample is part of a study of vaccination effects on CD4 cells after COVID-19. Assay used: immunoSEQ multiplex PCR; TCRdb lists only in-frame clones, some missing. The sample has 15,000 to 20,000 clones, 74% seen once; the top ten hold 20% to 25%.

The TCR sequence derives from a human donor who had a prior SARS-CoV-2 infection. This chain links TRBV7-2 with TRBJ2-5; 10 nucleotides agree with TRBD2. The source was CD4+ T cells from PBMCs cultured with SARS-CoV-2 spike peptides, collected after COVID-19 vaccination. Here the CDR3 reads CASSQTSGRNQYF. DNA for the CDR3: TGTGCCAGCAGCCAGACTAGCGGGCGTAACCAGTACTTC.